A selection of T cell receptor beta chains follows, all from one sample in a study of T cells in localized non-small cell lung cancer. Sequencing used immunoSEQ multiplex PCR; TCRdb keeps in-frame clones, though not all of them. The table includes about 23,000 clones, about 89% detected once. The source was peripheral blood, collected before any cancer treatment. The receptors stem from a male donor at least 60 years old with stage I lung adenocarcinoma. CDR3s include the opening cysteine and the closing phenylalanine or tryptophan. D genes are given only for firm matches. Clone size is shown for a subset of rows, as once, few, many or a class of expanded clone.

V gene	D gene	J gene	clone size	CDR3 DNA	CDR3 protein
TRBV28	.	TRBJ1-1	.	TGTGCCAGCAGCCCCGGCATACACAGCGTAACTGAAGCTTTCTTT	CASSPGIHSVTEAFF
TRBV4-3	.	TRBJ2-6	.	TGCGCCAGCAGCCAAGCGGGCCCCGGGGACGTCCTGACTTTC	CASSQAGPGDVLTF
TRBV2	.	TRBJ2-1	once	TGTGCCAGCAGTGAAGTATGGTCAGGGAATGAGCAGTTCTTC	CASSEVWSGNEQFF
TRBV9	.	TRBJ1-2	.	TGTGCCAGCAGCGTAGACCCGGAGGGGGGGGCGAAGGGCTACACCTTC	CASSVDPEGGAKGYTF
TRBV15	.	TRBJ2-7	once	TGTGCCACCAGCAGAGATTTGCTAGCCTACGAGCAGTACTTC	CATSRDLLAYEQYF
TRBV9	TRBD1	TRBJ2-7	.	TGTGCCAGCAGCGGAGGGACAGTCTACGAGCAGTACTTC	CASSGGTVYEQYF
TRBV5-1	TRBD1	TRBJ1-1	.	TGCGCCAGCAGCATCTCCGGGACAGGGGGCGCCCGATACCTTGAAGCTTTCTTT	CASSISGTGGARYLEAFF
TRBV11-2	TRBD1	TRBJ2-5	.	TGTGCCAGCAGCTTAGGGACAGGGGGGTACCAAGAGACCCAGTACTTC	CASSLGTGGYQETQYF
TRBV28	.	TRBJ1-2	.	TGTGCCAGTCATACCGGGACAAGTAGCTACACCTTC	CASHTGTSSYTF
TRBV12-5	TRBD1	TRBJ1-1	.	TGTGCTAGTGGTTTGTCAGGGGGGCTGGGAGCTTTCTTT	CASGLSGGLGAFF
TRBV28	.	TRBJ2-5	.	TGTGCCAGCAGCTCCCCGGGGCTACCCCAAGAGACCCAGTACTTC	CASSSPGLPQETQYF
TRBV7-6	TRBD1	TRBJ2-7	.	TGTGCCAGCAGCTTAAGGGGCGGGACAGGGTCTGACGAGCAGTACTTC	CASSLRGGTGSDEQYF
TRBV19	.	TRBJ1-6	.	TGTGCCAGTAGTGGCGATTATAATTCACCCCTCCACTTT	CASSGDYNSPLHF
TRBV4-2	TRBD1	TRBJ1-1	.	TGTGCCAGCAGCCCTGGGGACAGGGAGGTCACTGAAGCTTTCTTT	CASSPGDREVTEAFF
TRBV14	TRBD1	TRBJ1-3	.	TGTGCCAGCAGCCAAGAGTGGACAGGACCTAGCGCCATATATTTT	CASSQEWTGPSAIYF
TRBV19	.	TRBJ1-3	.	TGTGCCGGAGGGACGGGCATCTCTGGAAACACCATATATTTT	CAGGTGISGNTIYF
TRBV6-5	.	TRBJ1-1	.	TGTGCCAGCAGTTACTCCGACAGGATGAACACTGAAGCTTTCTTT	CASSYSDRMNTEAFF
TRBV19	TRBD2	TRBJ2-5	.	TGTGCCAGCCGGGACTACCTACAAGAGACCCAGTACTTC	CASRDYLQETQYF
TRBV18	TRBD2	TRBJ2-1	.	TGTGCCAGCTCACGCACCTCGGGACTAGCGGGAGGAAATGAGCAGTTCTTC	CASSRTSGLAGGNEQFF
TRBV19	TRBD1	TRBJ2-3	.	TGTGCCAGTAGTACCATACAGGGGTCAGATACGCAGTATTTT	CASSTIQGSDTQYF
TRBV7-9	TRBD1	TRBJ1-4	.	TGTGCCAGCAGCCCAGGACAGGGGGTGGCTCAGGATGAAAAACTGTTTTTT	CASSPGQGVAQDEKLFF
TRBV30	TRBD1	TRBJ1-2	.	TGTGCCTGGAGTCAGCAGGGGGACTATGGCTACACCTTC	CAWSQQGDYGYTF
TRBV5-6	.	TRBJ1-5	once	TGTGCCAGCAGCTTCGCAGGGGGCAATCAGCCCCAGCATTTT	CASSFAGGNQPQHF
TRBV10-2	TRBD1	TRBJ1-6	.	TGCGCCAGCAGTGAAGGACAGGGAAGCCCTAATTCACCCCTCCACTTT	CASSEGQGSPNSPLHF
TRBV5-8	.	TRBJ1-5	.	TGTGCCAGCAGCTTTAATCTCGGGGGAGGGCAGCCCCAGCATTTT	CASSFNLGGGQPQHF
TRBV5-8	.	TRBJ1-1	.	TGTGCCAGCAGCTGGGGACAGAACACTGAAGCTTTCTTT	CASSWGQNTEAFF
TRBV18	.	TRBJ2-7	.	TGTGCCAGCTCACCCCTCCGGGACTCCCCCTACGAGCAGTACTTC	CASSPLRDSPYEQYF
TRBV28	.	TRBJ1-2	.	TGTGCCAGCAGTTTAGGGGTTAACTATGGCTACACCTTC	CASSLGVNYGYTF
TRBV11-2	.	TRBJ1-3	.	TGTGCCAGCAGCTTCTCAGACAGGACCTACCTCGTCTCTGGAAACACCATATATTTT	CASSFSDRTYLVSGNTIYF
TRBV28	.	TRBJ2-7	.	TGTGCCAGCACGGACAACTCCTACGAGCAGTACTTC	CASTDNSYEQYF
TRBV6-5	.	TRBJ2-1	.	TGTGCCAGCAGTTACGAACTAGCCTATAATGAGCAGTTCTTC	CASSYELAYNEQFF
TRBV29-1	TRBD1	TRBJ2-7	.	TGCAGCGTTGATCTAGGACAGGGGACCTACGAGCAGTACTTC	CSVDLGQGTYEQYF
TRBV4-1	TRBD2	TRBJ2-1	.	TGCGCCAGCAGCCAAGATAGGGGACTAGCGGGGGAGCAGTTCTTC	CASSQDRGLAGEQFF
TRBV4-3	.	TRBJ1-4	.	TGCGCCAGCAGCCCCTATGGAGGTGAAAAACTGTTTTTT	CASSPYGGEKLFF
TRBV30	.	TRBJ1-2	.	TGTGCCTGGAGGTTACGCGGGCGGGATGGCTACACCTTC	CAWRLRGRDGYTF
TRBV30	.	TRBJ2-1	.	TGTGCCTGGAGTTATCGGCAGGGAGGTTTGGGCAATGAGCAGTTCTTC	CAWSYRQGGLGNEQFF
TRBV7-2	.	TRBJ1-1	.	TGTGCCAGCAGCTTTGAGTCGGTTATCCACCCTGAAGCTTTCTTT	CASSFESVIHPEAFF
TRBV2	.	TRBJ1-2	.	TGTGCCAGCACCCTGGACAGACTTAACTATGGCTACACCTTC	CASTLDRLNYGYTF
TRBV5-6	TRBD1	TRBJ1-1	.	TGTGCCAGCAGCTTGGTGGTGACAGGGGGGACTGAAGCTTTCTTT	CASSLVVTGGTEAFF
TRBV27	.	TRBJ1-5	.	TGTGCCAGCAGTTGGTTAAGGGATCAGCCCCAGCATTTT	CASSWLRDQPQHF
TRBV29-1	.	TRBJ1-2	.	TGCAGCGGATCTACGGGGGCGTCGAATGGCTACACCTTC	CSGSTGASNGYTF
TRBV28	.	TRBJ1-3	.	TGTGCCAGCAGTTTCACGACGGGTGGAAACACCATATATTTT	CASSFTTGGNTIYF
TRBV5-5	.	TRBJ1-4	.	TGTGCCAGCAGCCCCGACAGCATTAATGAAAAACTGTTTTTT	CASSPDSINEKLFF
TRBV7-2	TRBD1	TRBJ1-2	.	TGTGCCAGCAGCTTAGCTGTACGTCAGACAGGGGATGGCTACACCTTC	CASSLAVRQTGDGYTF
TRBV9	.	TRBJ2-7	.	TGTGCCAGCAGCCCCTCCCCCTTAGGGGTTCGCGAGCAGTACTTC	CASSPSPLGVREQYF
TRBV25-1	TRBD1	TRBJ2-5	.	TGTGCCAGCAGTGAGCTTACTTACAGGGGGCGGGAGACCCAGTACTTC	CASSELTYRGRETQYF
TRBV2	TRBD1	TRBJ1-2	.	TGTGCCAGCACTACGGGACAGGGAATCCATGGCTACACCTTC	CASTTGQGIHGYTF
TRBV29-1	.	TRBJ2-7	.	TGCAGCGTTGATCTGGGCCTAGGCGAGCAGTACTTC	CSVDLGLGEQYF
TRBV11-2	TRBD2	TRBJ2-3	.	TGTGCCAGCAGCTCCGGGACTAGCAGCACAGATACGCAGTATTTT	CASSSGTSSTDTQYF
TRBV29-1	TRBD2	TRBJ2-1	.	TGCAGCGGAACGGGACTACATGAGCAGTTCTTC	CSGTGLHEQFF
TRBV5-6	TRBD1	TRBJ2-1	.	TGTGCCAGCAGCTTCAAGCCCCGGGACAGACAGTTCTTC	CASSFKPRDRQFF
TRBV27	TRBD2	TRBJ2-3	.	TGTGCCAGCAGCGCTGAGCGGGAGGCCCCCTCGGATACGCAGTATTTT	CASSAEREAPSDTQYF
TRBV6-5	.	TRBJ2-7	few	TGTGCCAGCAGTTACCGGGACACCTACGAGCAGTACTTC	CASSYRDTYEQYF
TRBV5-1	.	TRBJ2-7	.	TGCGCCAGCAGCTTGGAGGCGGGGGCCCGGTCCTACGAGCAGTACTTC	CASSLEAGARSYEQYF
TRBV7-2	.	TRBJ2-7	.	TGTGCCAGCAGCCCCGTGTGGACAGCCTACGAGCAGTACTTC	CASSPVWTAYEQYF
TRBV11-2	.	TRBJ2-3	once	TGTGCCAGCAGCCTCGACCCCCTCACAGATACGCAGTATTTT	CASSLDPLTDTQYF
TRBV5-1	.	TRBJ2-7	.	TGCGCCAGCAGCTTGGTCGACGGGAGCTCCTACGAGCAGTACTTC	CASSLVDGSSYEQYF
TRBV4-2	.	TRBJ1-1	.	TGTGCCAGCAGCCAAGATACGGGGACCCTGACTGAAGCTTTCTTT	CASSQDTGTLTEAFF
TRBV7-7	.	TRBJ2-1	.	TGTGCCAGCAGCTTTGAGGGGGGTAAGCAGTTCTTC	CASSFEGGKQFF
TRBV5-5	.	TRBJ2-5	.	TGTGCCAGCAGCTTGCTGAACGAGGCTCAAGAGACCCAGTACTTC	CASSLLNEAQETQYF